Described below is a single T cell receptor beta chain sequence and its context. Its antigen is unidentified. Random-hexamer reverse transcription was applied to roughly 0.5 to 1 ug RNA. Amplification of TCR beta CDR3 was carried out by immunoSEQ multiplex PCR, which covered 54 Vbeta and 13 Jbeta segments. TCRdb re-called the immunoSEQ multiplex PCR reads through MiXCR, storing one row per CDR3 protein. The profile shows roughly 76,000 distinct CDR3 sequences, 90% to 95% of them singletons. CDR3 length: 18 residues. Trimming removed 3 bases from V and 8 bases from J; junction bases left unmatched: 13. The data derive from a study of CD8 T cells in Susac syndrome. Notes on the study in general: Clonal expansion of CD8+ cells in Susac peaked in TEMRA cells (and in active patients).

Under recently defined diagnostic criteria, the patients with Susac syndrome qualified as having definite or probable disease. CD8+ and CD4+ T cells were negatively isolated; TEMRA cells were FACS-enriched. The chain uses TRBV12-3 or TRBV12-4 and TRBJ2-1; TRBD2 agrees at 13 bases. The TCR comes from a human donor with Susac syndrome. Sample: CD8+ T cells from PBMCs. The CDR3 region has the DNA TGTGCCAGCAGTTTGGCCAGGACTAGCGGGAGCGTTTCGGATGAGCAGTTCTTC. This translates into CASSLARTSGSVSDEQFF.